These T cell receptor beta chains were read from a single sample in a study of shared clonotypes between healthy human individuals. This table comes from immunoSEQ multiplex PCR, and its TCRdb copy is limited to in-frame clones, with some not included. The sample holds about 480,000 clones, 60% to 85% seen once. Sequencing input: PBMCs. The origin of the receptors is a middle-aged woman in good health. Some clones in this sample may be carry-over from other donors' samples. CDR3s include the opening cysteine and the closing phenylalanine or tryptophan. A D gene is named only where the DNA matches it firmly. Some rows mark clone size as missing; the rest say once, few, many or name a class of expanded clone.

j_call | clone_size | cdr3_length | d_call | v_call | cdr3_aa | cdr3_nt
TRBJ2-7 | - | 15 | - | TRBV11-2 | CASRDRGLNRDEQYF | TGTGCCAGCAGGGACCGAGGACTCAACCGAGATGAGCAGTACTTC
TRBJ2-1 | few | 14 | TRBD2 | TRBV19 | CASSIPGLAEQQFF | TGTGCCAGTAGTATACCGGGACTAGCGGAACAGCAGTTCTTC
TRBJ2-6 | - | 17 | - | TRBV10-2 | CASSVPRPSSGANVLTF | TGCGCCAGCAGTGTCCCCCGACCGTCCTCTGGGGCCAACGTCCTGACTTTC
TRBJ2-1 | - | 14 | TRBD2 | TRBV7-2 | CASSLAAGVNEQFF | TGTGCCAGCAGCTTAGCGGCGGGGGTTAATGAGCAGTTCTTC
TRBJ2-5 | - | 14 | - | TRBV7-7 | CASSPSGLEETQYF | TGTGCTAGCAGCCCCTCAGGGCTCGAAGAGACCCAGTACTTC
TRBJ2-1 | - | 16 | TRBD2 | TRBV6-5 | CASSYSGSSSYNEQFF | TGTGCCAGCAGTTATAGCGGGTCGAGCTCCTACAATGAGCAGTTCTTC
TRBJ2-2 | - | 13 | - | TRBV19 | CASSPKYTGELFF | TGTGCCAGTAGTCCCAAATACACCGGGGAGCTGTTTTTT
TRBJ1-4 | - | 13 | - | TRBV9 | CASNGTLNEKLFF | TGTGCCAGCAACGGGACTCTTAATGAAAAACTGTTTTTT
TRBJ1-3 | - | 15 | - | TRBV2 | CASSEGGSYGNTIYF | TGTGCCAGCAGTGAAGGGGGGAGTTACGGAAACACCATATATTTT
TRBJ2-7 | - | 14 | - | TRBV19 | CASSEQGSAYEQYF | TGTGCCAGTAGTGAACAGGGTTCCGCCTACGAGCAGTACTTC
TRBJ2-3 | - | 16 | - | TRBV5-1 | CASSLGDSLYDHTQYF | TGCGCCAGCAGCTTGGGGGACTCTCTTTACGACCATACGCAGTATTTT
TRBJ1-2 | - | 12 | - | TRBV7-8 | CASSNRDMSYTF | TGTGCCAGCAGCAACCGGGACATGTCCTACACCTTC
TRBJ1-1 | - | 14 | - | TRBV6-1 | CASSDRGMNTEAFF | TGTGCCAGCAGTGATAGGGGAATGAACACTGAAGCTTTCTTT
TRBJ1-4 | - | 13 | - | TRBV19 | CASSIWGSEKLFF | TGTGCCAGTAGTATCTGGGGGAGTGAAAAACTGTTTTTT
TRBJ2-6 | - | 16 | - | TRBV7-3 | CASSFPIGAGANVLTF | TGTGCCAGCAGCTTCCCCATCGGGGCTGGCGCCAACGTCCTGACTTTC
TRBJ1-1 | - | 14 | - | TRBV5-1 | CASSPTRGSTEAFF | TGCGCCAGCAGCCCCACCAGGGGCAGCACTGAAGCTTTCTTT
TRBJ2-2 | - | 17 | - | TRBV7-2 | CASSFSRIRANTGELFF | TGTGCCAGCAGCTTCTCGCGGATTCGGGCGAACACCGGGGAGCTGTTTTTT
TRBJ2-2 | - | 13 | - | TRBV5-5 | CASSGAGFGELFF | TGTGCCAGCAGCGGGGCAGGGTTCGGGGAGCTGTTTTTT
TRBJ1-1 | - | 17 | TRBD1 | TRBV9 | CASSVATGKVLRTEAFF | TGTGCCAGCAGTGTCGCGACAGGGAAGGTATTGCGGACTGAAGCTTTCTTT
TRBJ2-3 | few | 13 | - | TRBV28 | CASSNMTPDTQYF | TGTGCCAGCAGTAACATGACTCCGGATACGCAGTATTTT
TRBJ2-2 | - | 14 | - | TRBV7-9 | CASSSLYFVGELFF | TGTGCCAGCAGCTCGTTATATTTCGTCGGGGAGCTGTTTTTT
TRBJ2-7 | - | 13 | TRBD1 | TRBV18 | CASTGGNTYEQYF | TGTGCCAGTACAGGGGGCAATACGTACGAGCAGTACTTC
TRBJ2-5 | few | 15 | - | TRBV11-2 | CASSPWAAGFETQYF | TGTGCCAGCAGTCCATGGGCGGCCGGGTTTGAGACCCAGTACTTC
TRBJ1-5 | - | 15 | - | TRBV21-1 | CASSMDTTASQPQHF | TGTGCCAGCAGCATGGACACCACGGCGTCGCAGCCCCAGCATTTT
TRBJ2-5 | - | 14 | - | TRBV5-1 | CASKRRWAQETQYF | TGCGCCAGCAAAAGGAGGTGGGCTCAAGAGACCCAGTACTTC
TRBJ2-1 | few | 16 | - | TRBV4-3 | CASSQYVSASYNEQFF | TGCGCCAGCAGCCAATATGTTAGCGCATCCTACAATGAGCAGTTCTTC
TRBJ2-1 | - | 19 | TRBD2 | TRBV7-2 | CASMGAGTSGPRRNNEQFF | TGTGCCAGCATGGGGGCCGGGACTAGCGGGCCCCGGAGGAACAATGAGCAGTTCTTC
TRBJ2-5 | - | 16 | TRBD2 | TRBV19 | CASSVGTSAGQETQYF | TGTGCCAGTAGTGTCGGGACTAGCGCGGGTCAAGAGACCCAGTACTTC